This T cell receptor beta chain was retrieved from a study of T-cell memory formation after mild COVID-19. This clonotype has a handful of counts. TCRdb used MiXCR to reprocess the 5' RACE reads, holding one entry per CDR3 protein. This table holds about 430,000 distinct CDR3 sequences, roughly 18% found once. From germline, CDR1 is MDHEN and CDR2 SYDVKM. CDR3 size: 14 residues. Trimming removed 6 bases from V and 3 bases from J; junction bases left unmatched: 3. This TCR derives from a man between 18 and 35 years old who had mild COVID-19 (a few samples of this study predate the infection). Cell type and time point are not known. This rearrangement joins TRBV28 to TRBJ1-1, with 11 nucleotides matching TRBD1. Sequencing was performed on PBMCs or a T cell subset sorted from them (not recorded which). The CDR3 bases are TGTGCCAGCAGCACGGGACAGGGGGACACTGAAGCTTTCTTT. Its translation is CASSTGQGDTEAFF.